The 18 T cell receptor beta chains given below trace back to one sample, sequenced in a study of T-cell reconstitution after alpha-beta-depleted transplantation in children. For TCRbeta, the library was prepared with unique molecular identifiers. TCRdb analysed the PCR reads with MiXCR anew, one entry per CDR3 protein. The repertoire includes approximately 110,000 distinct CDR3 sequences, 9% to 12% of them detected once, and less than 35% sits in the top ten. The sample was PBMCs, taken before TCRalphabeta/CD19-depleted stem cell transplant. These receptors were taken from a boy between 2 and 15 years old with acute lymphoblastic leukemia, due to receive a stem cell transplant.

The chain has TRBV6-1 and TRBJ2-7; 9 bases match TRBD2. The V segment lost 2 bases and the J segment 3 bases; nucleotides outside the gene matches: 11. CDR3 size: 17 residues. Germline assignment: CDR1 MNHNS and CDR2 SASEGT. The CDR3 region has the DNA TGTGCCAGCAGTGAATTGGAGAGAAGCGGGAGGTTCTACGAGCAGTACTTC. Protein: CASSELERSGRFYEQYF.

CDR3: CASSSTSGPNTGELFF. The CDR3 DNA reads as TGTGCCAGCAGCTCAACTAGCGGGCCGAACACCGGGGAGCTGTTTTTT. The V gene is TRBV7-3, the J gene TRBJ2-2; TRBD2 matches 9 bases. Per the germline V gene, CDR1 is SGHTA and CDR2 is FQGTGA. J was trimmed by 0 bases and V by 4 bases; bases with no gene match: 3. CDR3 length equals 16 residues.

The V and J genes are TRBV28 and TRBJ2-7; possibly TRBD2 for D (6 bases). The CDR3 has 16 residues. Trimming took 5 bases from V and 4 from J, leaving 21 bases between them. CDR1 and CDR2 from the germline V gene are MDHEN and SYDVKM. Here the CDR3 DNA reads TGTGCCAGCAGTAAGTCCGTCGGGACTTGGGAATACGAGCAGTACTTC. Its translation is CASSKSVGTWEYEQYF.

This clonotype was seen ten or more times. The DNA for the CDR3 is TGTGCCAGCAGTCCCGACAGGGGGTACACCTACAATGAGCAGTTCTTC. Translating gives CASSPDRGYTYNEQFF. The V and J genes are TRBV27 and TRBJ2-1; 9 bases fit TRBD1. This CDR3 comprises 16 residues. V lost 5 bases, J lost 2 bases, and 7 bases stayed unmatched. The germline V gene has CDR1 MNHEY and CDR2 SMNVEV (reference sequence).

This chain connects TRBV7-9 to TRBJ2-7; TRBD1 aligns across 9 bases. CDR1 and CDR2 from the germline V gene are SEHNR and FQNEAQ (reference sequence). Losses at the gene ends were 5 bases for V and 7 bases for J; bases not matched to a gene: 3. This CDR3 region has 12 residues. CDR3 loop: CASSTGTGEQYF. Written as DNA, the CDR3 is TGTGCCAGCAGCACCGGGACAGGGGAGCAGTACTTC.

This clonotype has a handful of counts. The chain combines TRBV5-1 with TRBJ2-3; D is undetermined. Germline V gene lookup returns CDR1 SGHRS and CDR2 YFSETQ. The length of the CDR3 is 13 residues. Trimming cost V 4 bases and J 2 bases, with 8 bases left between them. This chain's CDR3 is CASSIDATDTQYF. The CDR3 nucleotides are TGCGCCAGCAGCATAGACGCCACAGATACGCAGTATTTT.

The rearrangement links TRBV12-3 or TRBV12-4 to TRBJ2-7, with 8 bases that match TRBD2. CDR3 length: 15 residues. V shed 3 bases and J 6 bases; nucleotides not matched to a gene: 10. In DNA form, the CDR3 reads TGTGCCAGCAGTTTCCACGGGACTAGTCAGGGCGAGCAGTACTTC. This codes for CASSFHGTSQGEQYF.

This clonotype appeared many times. The V and J genes are TRBV11-2 and TRBJ1-1; D remains ambiguous. The V gene's germline CDR1 is SGHAT and CDR2 FQNNGV. The CDR3 runs 13 residues. Trimming removed 1 base at V and 3 bases at J, with 6 bases between. The CDR3 is CASSLVTYTEAFF. The CDR3 nucleotides read TGTGCCAGCAGCTTAGTAACCTACACTGAAGCTTTCTTT.

V gene TRBV29-1 combines with J gene TRBJ2-2; no definite D call. Trimming took 0 bases from V and 6 from J, leaving 11 bases between them. This CDR3 has 14 amino acids. The germline gives CDR1 SQVTM, CDR2 ANQGSEA. The CDR3 DNA sequence: TGCAGCGTTGAAGACTGGGCGGCCCCCGGGGAGCTGTTTTTT. It is translated as CSVEDWAAPGELFF.

The V call is TRBV5-5, the J call TRBJ2-5; D not resolved. The CDR3 length is 14 residues. Germline assignment: CDR1 SGHKS and CDR2 YYEKEE (reference sequence). Trimming left V 1 base short and J 2 bases short, with 9 bases between. CDR3 nucleotide sequence: TGTGCCAGCAGCTTGCGCCAGATACAAGAGACCCAGTACTTC. Translating gives CASSLRQIQETQYF.

By share, this clonotype counts as medium-sized. For the CDR3, the DNA is TGTGCCAGCAGCTCACCGGGACTAGACACAGATACGCAGTATTTT. This encodes CASSSPGLDTDTQYF. This rearrangement joins TRBV12-3 or TRBV12-4 to TRBJ2-3; 8 nucleotides match TRBD2. The CDR3 has 15 residues. V dropped 6 bases and J dropped 2; count of bases not matched to a gene: 7.

This clonotype was seen repeatedly, ten times or more. The chain couples TRBV12-3 or TRBV12-4 to TRBJ2-5; maybe TRBD1 (5 bases). The CDR3 sequence is 14 residues long. V gave up 6 bases and J gave up 5 bases, with 16 bases separating them. CDR3 DNA: TGTGCCAGCAGAGGCTCCGCGGCAGGGGAGACCCAGTACTTC. The encoded protein is CASRGSAAGETQYF.

This clonotype occurred a few times. V gene TRBV10-3 combines with J gene TRBJ2-3; 9 bases match TRBD1. Germline values: CDR1 ENHRY, CDR2 SYGVKD. CDR3 length equals 14 residues. Trimming took 11 bases from V and 4 from J; bases not matched to a gene: 10. CDR3 in amino acids: CAAHGTGSPDTQYF. The CDR3 nucleotides are TGTGCCGCGCATGGGACAGGGTCCCCAGATACGCAGTATTTT.

The chain links TRBV5-5 to TRBJ2-1, with a tentative D call TRBD2 (5 bases). The CDR3 contains 15 residues. From germline, CDR1 is SGHKS and CDR2 YYEKEE (reference sequence). The germline V and J ends were trimmed by 5 bases and 2 bases, with 14 bases remaining between them. CDR3: CASSPLQRTYNEQFF. CDR3 DNA sequence: TGTGCCAGCAGTCCCTTGCAGCGGACCTACAATGAGCAGTTCTTC.

The chain is built from TRBV5-1 and TRBJ2-2; 10 bases are shared with TRBD2. The CDR3 contains 17 residues. V shed 0 bases and J 2 bases; nucleotides not matched to a gene: 4. In germline, CDR1 is SGHRS, CDR2 YFSETQ. In DNA, the CDR3 is TGCGCCAGCAGCTTGGCGCTAGCGGGGGACAACACCGGGGAGCTGTTTTTT. Protein product: CASSLALAGDNTGELFF.

Ten or more counts support this clonotype. This chain joins TRBV20-1 and TRBJ2-3; D is perhaps TRBD2 (6 bases). Per the germline V gene, CDR1 is DFQATT and CDR2 is SNEGSKA (reference sequence). The V gene lost 1 base and the J gene lost 0 bases, with 8 bases spanning the gap. The CDR3 loop spans 14 amino acids. CDR3 sequence reads: CSARGTTSTDTQYF. The CDR3 DNA reads as TGCAGTGCTAGAGGGACTACCAGCACAGATACGCAGTATTTT.

V and J are TRBV6-1 and TRBJ1-3; 8 nucleotides align to TRBD1. Looked up from germline, CDR1 is MNHNS and CDR2 is SASEGT. Germline trimming cut 5 bases from V and 0 bases from J; bases unmatched to any gene: 9. This CDR3 has 17 residues. In DNA, the CDR3 is TGTGCCAGCAGTCGGACAGGGTTATATTACTCTGGAAACACCATATATTTT. Protein product: CASSRTGLYYSGNTIYF.

The chain links TRBV20-1 to TRBJ2-3, with 9 nucleotides matching TRBD2. The V gene end was trimmed by 3 bases and the J gene end by 2 bases; junction bases not matched to a gene: 9. The CDR3 is made up of 16 amino acids. Germline assignment: CDR1 DFQATT and CDR2 SNEGSKA (reference sequence). DNA for the CDR3: TGCAGTGCTAGTCCCCTCCTAGCGGGACCCACAGATACGCAGTATTTT. Its protein is CSASPLLAGPTDTQYF.